These 20 T cell receptor beta chains were sequenced from one sample in a study of blood T cell repertoires in COVID-19. TCRdb keeps only in-frame clones here, not all; method: immunoSEQ multiplex PCR. The sample lists over 250,000 clones, around 87% occurring once. The sample was peripheral blood. These receptors all come from a woman between 40 and 55 years old who had recovered from COVID-19.

This clone was observed once. The J gene is TRBJ2-7, the V gene TRBV30, with 9 bases aligning to TRBD1. Germline loops: CDR1 GTSNPN, CDR2 SVGIG (reference sequence). Trimming cost V 6 bases and J 7 bases; bases outside gene matches: 10. The CDR3 spans 13 residues. This chain's CDR3 is CACLPGTGIEQYF. The DNA for the CDR3 is TGTGCCTGCCTCCCCGGGACAGGGATAGAGCAGTACTTC.

The V gene is TRBV6-5, the J gene TRBJ2-5; 8 positions agree with TRBD2. The CDR3 is 13 residues long. V lost 6 bases, J lost 5 bases, and 5 bases stayed unmatched. The germline V gene encodes CDR1 MNHEY and CDR2 SVGAGI. CDR3 region: CASRQSGGETQYF. Written as DNA, the CDR3 is TGTGCCAGCAGACAATCGGGAGGGGAGACCCAGTACTTC.

The chain combines TRBV29-1 with TRBJ1-2; TRBD1 might be the D (6 bases). The CDR3 contains 12 residues. V was trimmed by 7 bases and J by 6 bases, leaving 15 bases between them. CDR1 is SQVTM, CDR2 ANQGSEA, per germline. DNA for the CDR3: TGCAGCGCCCGGACAGAGATGGATGGCTACACCTTC. Its protein is CSARTEMDGYTF.

A single count supports this clone. This chain joins TRBV10-2 and TRBJ2-3; 10 bases agree with TRBD2. The CDR3 runs to 15 residues. Germline CDR1 and CDR2: WSHSY and SAAADI. V lost 3 bases and J lost 2; bases outside the gene matches: 2. The CDR3 DNA is TGCGCCAGCAGTGAACTAGCGGGGTTCACAGATACGCAGTATTTT. It yields the protein CASSELAGFTDTQYF.

This chain uses TRBV18 with TRBJ1-1; D may be TRBD1 (5 bases). The V and J ends lost 6 bases and 0 bases respectively, with 17 bases between them. Looked up from germline, CDR1 is KGHSH and CDR2 is LQKENI. The CDR3 is 16 amino acids. The CDR3 region has the DNA TGTGCCAGCTCCTCCCGACAGACCACCTTGAACACTGAAGCTTTCTTT. It specifies CASSSRQTTLNTEAFF. The full variable domain, in which reference TRBV18 and TRBJ1-1 provide the parts outside the CDR3, is NAGVMQNPRHLVRRRGQEARLRCSPMKGHSHVYWYRQLPEEGLKFMVYLQKENIIDESGMPKERFSAEFPKEGPSILRIQQVVRGDSAAYFCASSSRQTTLNTEAFFGQGTRLTVV.

The chain links TRBV6-5 to TRBJ2-7; tentatively, D is TRBD1 (5 bases). Germline CDR1 MNHEY, CDR2 SVGAGI. This CDR3 is 13 amino acids long. Trimming took 6 bases from V and 4 from J, leaving 13 bases between them. For the CDR3, the DNA is TGTGCCAGCAGGGTTCAGGGCGTGTACGAGCAGTACTTC. Its protein product is CASRVQGVYEQYF.

The sample holds one count of this clone. The rearrangement joins TRBV2 to TRBJ1-2; TRBD1 matches 7 bases. Per germline, CDR1 SNHLY and CDR2 FYNNEI. With 6 bases clipped from V and 2 bases from J, the junction kept 12 bases outside the gene matches. The CDR3 is made up of 16 amino acids. DNA for the CDR3: TGTGCCAGCAGCGAAACAACAGGGACAGCAAACTATGGCTACACCTTC. It encodes CASSETTGTANYGYTF.

The chain links TRBV3-1 (or the pseudogene TRBV3-2) to TRBJ1-2; 8 bases map to TRBD1. CDR1 and CDR2 from the germline V gene are LGHDT and YNNKEL (reference sequence). CDR3 length: 15 amino acids. V trimming: 1 base; J trimming: 6 bases; junction bases outside the gene matches: 7. CDR3 in amino acids: CASSQGTGPINGYTF. CDR3 DNA sequence: TGTGCCAGCAGCCAAGGGACAGGGCCGATTAATGGCTACACCTTC.

DNA for the CDR3: TGTGCCAGCGGGACAGGGGAGAGTAGCACCGGGGAGCTGTTTTTT. This sequence encodes CASGTGESSTGELFF. The chain couples TRBV5-4 to TRBJ2-2; 10 bases line up with TRBD1. Germline CDR1 SGHNT, CDR2 YYREEE (reference sequence). CDR3 length: 15 residues. The ends lost 7 bases at V and 4 bases at J; junction bases unmatched: 7.

This clone was seen a few times. CDR3 region: CASSQDLPGGASSPLHF. The DNA of the CDR3 is TGTGCCAGCAGCCAAGATCTGCCAGGGGGCGCAAGTTCACCCCTCCACTTT. The rearrangement uses TRBV3-1 (or the pseudogene TRBV3-2) and TRBJ1-6; TRBD1 matches at 8 bases. Germline V CDR1 and CDR2: LGHDT, YNNKEL (reference sequence). J gave up 9 bases and V 0 bases, and 10 bases lay outside the gene matches. The CDR3 has 17 amino acids.

The chain joins TRBV9 to TRBJ1-2; D is possibly TRBD1 (5 bases). The V and J ends lost 2 bases and 8 bases respectively, with 13 bases between them. Germline loops: CDR1 SGDLS, CDR2 YYNGEE. The CDR3 sequence is 13 residues long. DNA of the CDR3: TGTGCCAGCAGCGTGATGGCAGGGCAAGGCTACACCTTC. Its translation is CASSVMAGQGYTF.

The rearrangement uses TRBV9 and TRBJ2-7, with D possibly being TRBD1 (6 bases). There are 14 residues in the CDR3. Germline loops: CDR1 SGDLS, CDR2 YYNGEE. Trimming removed 0 bases at V and 6 bases at J, with 13 bases between. CDR3 sequence (DNA): TGTGCCAGCAGCGTAGAGGCAGGGGAAGGCGAGCAGTACTTC. Translating gives CASSVEAGEGEQYF.

The chain recombines TRBV5-1 with TRBJ1-2; possible D gene TRBD1, 5 bases. The CDR3 contains 15 residues. CDR1 SGHRS and CDR2 YFSETQ come from the germline V gene. V was trimmed by 0 bases and J by 2 bases, leaving 11 bases between them. The CDR3 here is CASSLAGGENYGYTF. Here the CDR3 DNA reads TGCGCCAGCAGCTTGGCCGGGGGAGAGAACTATGGCTACACCTTC.

This clone was counted a few times. The V and J genes are TRBV4-1 and TRBJ1-3; D not certain. The V end lost 3 bases, the J end lost 0 bases, and 9 bases lay between the germline ends. The CDR3 contains 15 residues. CDR1 and CDR2 from the germline V gene are MGHRA and YSYEKL. The CDR3 nucleotides read TGCGCCAGCAGCCACCCTTACAGCTCTGGAAACACCATATATTTT. Its translation is CASSHPYSSGNTIYF.

This clone was picked up one time. The V and J genes are TRBV27 and TRBJ2-2, with unresolved D. There are 14 residues in the CDR3. The V end lost 2 bases, the J end lost 1 base, and 5 bases lay between the germline ends. Per the germline V gene, CDR1 is MNHEY and CDR2 is SMNVEV (reference sequence). For the CDR3, the DNA is TGTGCCAGCAGTTTAGACTGGAACACCGGGGAGCTGTTTTTT. Amino acids: CASSLDWNTGELFF.

The chain is built from TRBV11-2 and TRBJ1-1; 7 bases map to TRBD1. V trimming: 1 base; J trimming: 0 bases; junction bases outside the gene matches: 8. The CDR3 contains 17 residues. From germline, CDR1 is SGHAT and CDR2 FQNNGV. The CDR3 DNA reads as TGTGCCAGCAGCTTAGGGGCACAGGGGCGGATGAACACTGAAGCTTTCTTT. Its translation: CASSLGAQGRMNTEAFF.

Details on this clone: Other DNA variants within this sample encode the same CDR3. This rearrangement joins TRBV27 to TRBJ2-5; D may be TRBD2 (5 bases). V was clipped by 5 bases and J by 3 bases, with 10 bases between them. This CDR3 is built from 13 residues. Germline assignment: CDR1 MNHEY and CDR2 SMNVEV (reference sequence). The CDR3 coding sequence is TGTGCCAGCAGTCTGACGGGAAAAGAGACCCAGTACTTC. Residues: CASSLTGKETQYF.

The chain combines TRBV7-8 with TRBJ2-7; 9 bases agree with TRBD1. CDR1 SGHVS and CDR2 FQNEAQ come from the germline V gene. Germline trimming cut 3 bases from V and 3 bases from J; bases unmatched to any gene: 6. CDR3 size: 15 residues. The CDR3 is CASSFRQGGDYEQYF. CDR3 bases: TGTGCCAGCAGCTTTCGACAGGGGGGGGACTACGAGCAGTACTTC.

This CDR3 is CASRKQGSSYEQYF. The CDR3 region has the DNA TGTGCCAGCAGGAAACAGGGGAGCTCCTACGAGCAGTACTTC. The chain has TRBV6-5 and TRBJ2-7, with 7 positions matching TRBD1. This CDR3 comprises 14 residues. V lost 6 bases to trimming and J lost 0 bases; unmatched junction nucleotides: 5. Germline CDR1 is MNHEY and CDR2 is SVGAGI.

The chain combines TRBV11-2 with TRBJ2-5; D gene uncertain. Trimming removed 5 bases from V and 3 bases from J, with 4 bases in between. The CDR3 is 11 amino acids. Germline V gene sequence: CDR1 SGHAT, CDR2 FQNNGV. As DNA, the CDR3 is TGTGCCAGCAGCCCCAAAGAGACCCAGTACTTC. Translated: CASSPKETQYF.